Presented here are 15 T cell receptor beta chains from one specimen sequenced in a study of T-cell memory formation after mild COVID-19. TCRdb re-derived calls from the 5' RACE reads in MiXCR, one entry per CDR3 protein. The sample shows fewer than 450,000 distinct CDR3 sequences, 20% to 25% of them seen only once. Specimen: PBMCs or a T cell subset sorted from them (not recorded which). These receptors originate from an adult woman who had mild COVID-19 (a few samples of this study predate the infection). Cell type and time point are not known.

This clonotype was counted a few times. This rearrangement joins TRBV7-3 to TRBJ1-2, with D maybe TRBD1 (6 bases). V lost 1 base and J lost 4, with 16 bases in between. Germline V gene sequence: CDR1 SGHTA, CDR2 FQGTGA. The CDR3 length is 16 residues. The CDR3 sequence: CASSLKPAGAGYGYTF. The DNA of the CDR3 is TGTGCCAGCAGCTTAAAGCCAGCAGGGGCGGGCTATGGCTACACCTTC.

This chain joins TRBV2 and TRBJ2-7; 7 positions agree with TRBD1. The junction had 5 bases not matched to a gene; V was cut back by 6 bases and J by 0 bases. The CDR3 is made up of 14 amino acids. Per the germline V gene, CDR1 is SNHLY and CDR2 is FYNNEI. The CDR3 sequence is CASRGDRISYEQYF. The CDR3 nucleotides read TGTGCCAGCAGGGGGGACAGAATCTCCTACGAGCAGTACTTC.

This clonotype came up a few times. The chain joins TRBV4-2 to TRBJ2-1; TRBD2 matches 11 bases. Trimming took 4 bases from V and 2 from J; bases not matched to a gene: 4. The germline gives CDR1 LGHNA, CDR2 YNFKEQ. The CDR3 loop spans 16 amino acids. The CDR3 reads CASSPLLAGAYNEQFF. In nucleotides, the CDR3 is TGTGCCAGCAGCCCGCTACTAGCGGGGGCCTACAATGAGCAGTTCTTC.

The rearrangement links TRBV30 to TRBJ1-6, with 11 bases fitting TRBD1. CDR1 is GTSNPN, CDR2 SVGIG, per germline (reference sequence). This CDR3 is 14 amino acids long. V lost 4 bases and J lost 9; bases outside the gene matches: 5. Here the CDR3 DNA reads TGTGCCTGGACGGACAGGGGGCCGGGTTCACCCCTCCACTTT. Encoded protein: CAWTDRGPGSPLHF.

This chain uses TRBV29-1 with TRBJ2-7; D may match TRBD1 or TRBD2 (6 bases each). The length of the CDR3 is 15 residues. V shed 3 bases and J shed 3 bases, with 18 bases lying between them. Germline CDR1 SQVTM, CDR2 ANQGSEA. This CDR3 is CSVDLRLRGGYEQYF. For the CDR3, the DNA is TGCAGCGTTGACTTAAGACTCAGGGGAGGCTACGAGCAGTACTTC.

The V gene is TRBV3-1, the J gene TRBJ2-2, with TRBD1 matching 10 bases. The V gene end was trimmed by 5 bases and the J gene end by 9 bases; junction bases not matched to a gene: 9. CDR1 and CDR2 from the germline V gene are LGHDT and YNNKEL (reference sequence). This CDR3 spans 15 amino acids. CDR3 residues: CASSSPDRGNRELFF. The CDR3, as DNA: TGTGCCAGCAGCTCGCCGGACAGGGGGAATCGGGAGCTGTTTTTT.

The rearrangement links TRBV29-1 to TRBJ1-1, with D hard to call. Germline loops: CDR1 SQVTM, CDR2 ANQGSEA. This CDR3 is built from 12 residues. The CDR3 nucleotides read TGCAGTACCTCGACATCGAACACTGAAGCTTTCTTT. Amino acids: CSTSTSNTEAFF. The whole variable domain, remainder taken from reference TRBV29-1 and TRBJ1-1, is SAVISQKPSRDICQRGTSLTIQCQVDSQVTMMFWYRQQPGQSLTLIATANQGSEATYESGFVIDKFPISRPNLTFSTLTVSNMSPEDSSIYLCSTSTSNTEAFFGQGTRLTVV.

This clonotype was seen a handful of times. This chain links TRBV12-3 or TRBV12-4 with TRBJ2-7; D is unresolved. The germline V and J ends were trimmed by 6 bases and 0 bases, with 12 bases remaining between them. The CDR3 contains 14 residues. This CDR3 is CASSPHEFSYEQYF. DNA for the CDR3: TGTGCCAGCAGCCCCCATGAATTCTCCTACGAGCAGTACTTC.

The chain uses TRBV20-1 and TRBJ2-7; tentatively, D is TRBD1 or TRBD2 (5 bases each). This CDR3 comprises 13 residues. Germline loops: CDR1 DFQATT, CDR2 SNEGSKA (reference sequence). V was cut by 5 bases and J by 3 bases, with 14 bases left in between. CDR3 nucleotide sequence: TGCAGTGCTTGGCCCGGGACCGGCTACGAGCAGTACTTC. Translated: CSAWPGTGYEQYF.

The sample holds a few counts of this clonotype. V is TRBV4-3 and J is TRBJ1-1, with 8 bases identical to TRBD1. Germline V gene data show CDR1 as LGHNA and CDR2 as YSLEER. The CDR3 runs to 15 residues. With V trimmed by 3 bases and J by 2 bases, 5 bases remained unmatched. CDR3 protein: CASSHGTGLNTEAFF. The CDR3 bases are TGCGCCAGCAGCCATGGGACAGGTCTCAACACTGAAGCTTTCTTT.

In its sample, this clonotype was seen a few times. The chain has TRBV7-3 and TRBJ2-3; TRBD2 might be the D (6 bases). CDR1 and CDR2 (germline): SGHTA, FQGTGA. The V gene lost 6 bases and the J gene lost 0 bases, with 13 bases spanning the gap. This CDR3 region has 15 residues. CDR3 sequence reads: CASRETRASTDTQYF. In nucleotides, the CDR3 is TGTGCCAGCAGAGAGACTAGAGCTAGCACAGATACGCAGTATTTT.

The chain couples TRBV29-1 to TRBJ1-5; no firm D call. The V and J ends lost 6 bases and 0 bases respectively, with 12 bases between them. The CDR3 length is 14 residues. Germline CDR1 reads SQVTM; CDR2 reads ANQGSEA. For the CDR3, the DNA is TGCAGCGTGATCAGCGGGCATAGCAATCAGCCCCAGCATTTT. Encoded protein: CSVISGHSNQPQHF.

This clonotype was recorded a few times. This chain links TRBV7-6 with TRBJ1-2, with 8 bases that match TRBD1. The germline gives CDR1 SGHVS, CDR2 FNYEAQ. V dropped 8 bases and J dropped 0; count of bases not matched to a gene: 11. This CDR3 contains 16 residues. CDR3 bases: TGTGCCAGCGGTAACGGCAGGGGGCTCTCTAACTATGGCTACACCTTC. Protein sequence: CASGNGRGLSNYGYTF.

The chain carries TRBV20-1 and TRBJ1-6; the match to TRBD1 covers 8 bases. After removal of 4 bases from V and 3 bases from J, the junction contained 8 bases not matched to a gene. Germline CDR1 and CDR2: DFQATT and SNEGSKA (reference sequence). The CDR3 runs to 16 residues. The DNA for the CDR3 is TGCAGTGCTACCGGACAGGGAGAAGGCTATAATTCACCCCTCCACTTT. Encoded protein: CSATGQGEGYNSPLHF.

The chain employs TRBV12-3 or TRBV12-4 and TRBJ2-1; no firm D call. V lost 0 bases, J lost 6 bases, and 6 bases lay in between. This CDR3 comprises 13 residues. The CDR3 loop is CASSLAWPNEQFF. The CDR3 coding sequence is TGTGCCAGCAGTTTAGCCTGGCCCAATGAGCAGTTCTTC.